The clone carrying this TCR beta chain has a count of ten or more. Its matching antigen is unknown. Making the TCR beta libraries involved quantitative 5'-RACE with molecular barcodes. TCRdb independently ran MiXCR on the 5' RACE reads; one entry per CDR3 protein. The sample includes under 250,000 distinct CDR3 sequences, about 7% of them seen just once. This record belongs to a study of CD8 T cells in ankylosing spondylitis. Germline assignment: CDR1 SEHNR and CDR2 FQNEAQ (reference sequence). The ends were cut back, 7 bases at V and 7 bases at J, with 16 bases in the middle. CDR3 length: 13 amino acids. Whole-study results and caveats: Ankylosing spondylitis blood seemed to carry a telltale TCR beta motif made of eight highly homologous variants.

The sample comprised blood, either unsorted or a sorted T cell fraction (not recorded which). The V call is TRBV7-9, the J call TRBJ2-5, with D possibly being TRBD1 or TRBD2 (5 bases each). This sequence originates from a male donor with ankylosing spondylitis. The CDR3 loop reads CASTLEGTGTQYF. CDR3 DNA sequence: TGTGCCAGCACTCTCGAGGGGACGGGGACCCAGTACTTC.